This record concerns one T cell receptor beta chain sequence. No antigen is known for it. Through a sample-barcoded 5' primer and a J-beta primer mix, a second PCR was run for about 7 to 12 cycles. A single record per CDR3 protein comes from TCRdb applying MiXCR to the 5' RACE reads. The sample records around 1,000,000 distinct CDR3 sequences, about 23% being singletons. This sample was included in a study of blood T cells in healthy people across ages. Overall study results and limits: In long-lived donors, naive CD4+ cell counts and diversity exceeded those of aged donors.

CDR3 length: 16 residues. From germline, CDR1 is KGHDR and CDR2 SFDVKD. Trimming pared 1 base from V and 0 bases from J, leaving 8 bases between. These data were also reused for a study on T cells of mothers and their children. That study adds: Per mother, over 8 million TCR beta CDR3 reads were obtained; per child, about 3 million.

The sample consisted of blood. This chain uses TRBV24-1 with TRBJ2-2; D remains unclear. The receptor was derived from a girl aged 2-10 years in good health. CDR3 sequence (DNA): TGTGCCACCAGTGATTTTGGGCACTCGAACACCGGGGAGCTGTTTTTT. This translates into CATSDFGHSNTGELFF.